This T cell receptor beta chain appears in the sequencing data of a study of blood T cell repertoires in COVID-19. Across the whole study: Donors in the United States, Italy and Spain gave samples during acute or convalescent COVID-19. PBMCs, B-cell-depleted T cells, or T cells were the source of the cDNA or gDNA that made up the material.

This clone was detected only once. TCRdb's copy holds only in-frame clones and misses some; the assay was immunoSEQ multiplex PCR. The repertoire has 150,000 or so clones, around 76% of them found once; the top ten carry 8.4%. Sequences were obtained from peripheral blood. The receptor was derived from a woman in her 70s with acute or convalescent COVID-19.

For the CDR3, the DNA is TGCAGTGCTAGTCCAGCGTATTTTGAGCAGTACTTC. Protein product: CSASPAYFEQYF. The rearrangement links TRBV20-1 to TRBJ2-7; no firm D call. CDR3 length: 12 amino acids. In germline, CDR1 is DFQATT, CDR2 SNEGSKA (reference sequence). Trimming stripped 3 bases from V and 7 bases from J, with 13 bases between.